The 25 T cell receptor beta chains listed next were all sequenced from one sample in a study of CD8 T cells in ankylosing spondylitis. General study findings and limits: Roughly 8 highly homologous variants made up a TCR beta motif that seemed to typify ankylosing spondylitis blood.

From the 5' RACE reads, TCRdb called clonotypes with MiXCR, one entry per CDR3 protein. The profile shows over 400,000 distinct CDR3 sequences, 26% of them singletons. Their antigens are not known. Sequencing was carried out using blood, either unsorted or a sorted T cell fraction (not recorded which). Every receptor here comes from a male donor with ankylosing spondylitis.

V usage is TRBV12-3 or TRBV12-4 and J usage is TRBJ2-1; maybe TRBD2 (6 bases). Between the trimmed V and J ends, which lost 6 bases and 0 bases, there was a span of 12 bases. The CDR3 totals 15 residues. The CDR3 DNA is TGTGCCAGCAGGCCACTAGCCAGCTCCTACAATGAGCAGTTCTTC. Translated, it gives CASRPLASSYNEQFF.

The chain recombines TRBV5-1 with TRBJ2-1; 7 positions agree with TRBD1. This CDR3 has 16 amino acids. CDR1 is SGHRS, CDR2 YFSETQ, per germline. V shed 0 bases, J shed 7 bases, and the junction held 10 bases outside the gene matches. Here the CDR3 reads CASSLAGSQQGNEQFF. The CDR3 DNA reads as TGCGCCAGCAGCTTGGCCGGTAGCCAACAGGGGAATGAGCAGTTCTTC. The entire variable domain, with the rest obtained from reference TRBV5-1 and TRBJ2-1, is as follows: KAGVTQTPRYLIKTRGQQVTLSCSPISGHRSVSWYQQTPGQGLQFLFEYFSETQRNKGNFPGRFSGRQFSNSRSEMNVSTLELGDSALYLCASSLAGSQQGNEQFFGPGTRLTVL.

This clonotype was seen only a few times. The chain carries TRBV9 and TRBJ1-5; possibly TRBD1 for D (5 bases). This CDR3 has 16 amino acids. Germline-derived CDR1 and CDR2 are SGDLS and YYNGEE. The V and J ends lost 3 bases and 1 base respectively, with 14 bases between them. The CDR3 DNA reads as TGTGCCAGCAGCGGGAGGGGAGATGGGAGCAATCAGCCCCAGCATTTT. Its protein product is CASSGRGDGSNQPQHF.

V is TRBV14 and J is TRBJ1-1, with D unclear. The V gene lost 4 bases and the J gene lost 3 bases, with 9 bases spanning the gap. Germline V CDR1 and CDR2: SGHDN, FVKESK. CDR3 size: 13 residues. Written as DNA, the CDR3 is TGTGCCAGCAGCCGAGAGGAACACACTGAAGCTTTCTTT. Residues: CASSREEHTEAFF. Together with reference TRBV14 and TRBJ1-1, the CDR3 gives the full variable domain: EAGVTQFPSHSVIEKGQTVTLRCDPISGHDNLYWYRRVMGKEIKFLLHFVKESKQDESGMPNNRFLAERTGGTYSTLKVQPAELEDSGVYFCASSREEHTEAFFGQGTRLTVV.

This clonotype came up once. This chain links TRBV25-1 with TRBJ1-1; D is unresolved. The CDR3 is made up of 11 amino acids. Trimming pared 5 bases from V and 7 bases from J, leaving 8 bases between. Germline assignment: CDR1 MGHDK and CDR2 SYGVNS. The DNA of the CDR3 is TGTGCCAGCAGTTCCCCCTATGAAGCTTTCTTT. Its translation is CASSSPYEAFF.

A few counts support this clonotype. The chain employs TRBV12-3 or TRBV12-4 and TRBJ2-3; 8 bases fit TRBD2. The CDR3 totals 16 residues. V lost 6 bases, J lost 2 bases, and 10 bases stayed unmatched. CDR3 sequence reads: CASSRGPAGATDTQYF. CDR3 DNA sequence: TGTGCCAGCAGCCGCGGCCCAGCGGGGGCCACAGATACGCAGTATTTT.

This clonotype was seen only a few times. The chain carries TRBV7-9 and TRBJ2-2; 9 bases agree with TRBD2. The CDR3 runs to 14 residues. The germline CDR1 and CDR2 sequences are SEHNR and FQNEAQ (reference sequence). Trimming removed 7 bases from V and 6 bases from J; junction bases left unmatched: 6. CDR3 in amino acids: CASIQGGRAGELFF. In DNA form, the CDR3 reads TGTGCCAGCATCCAAGGCGGGAGGGCCGGGGAGCTGTTTTTT. Filled out from reference TRBV7-9 and TRBJ2-2, the complete variable domain reads DTGVSQNPRHKITKRGQNVTFRCDPISEHNRLYWYRQTLGQGPEFLTYFQNEAQLEKSRLLSDRFSAERPKGSFSTLEIQRTEQGDSAMYLCASIQGGRAGELFFGEGSRLTVL.

The V gene is TRBV27, the J gene TRBJ2-7; 14 nucleotides align to TRBD2. CDR1 and CDR2 from the germline V gene are MNHEY and SMNVEV (reference sequence). V dropped 8 bases and J dropped 2; count of bases not matched to a gene: 14. The CDR3 has 18 residues. The CDR3 loop reads CASRTGLAGVLVPYEQYV. The CDR3, as DNA: TGTGCCAGCCGTACGGGACTAGCGGGGGTGCTAGTCCCCTACGAGCAGTACGTC.

The chain recombines TRBV20-1 with TRBJ2-7; D is unclear. Looked up from germline, CDR1 is DFQATT and CDR2 is SNEGSKA (reference sequence). The CDR3 contains 14 residues. V gave up 3 bases and J gave up 0 bases, with 12 bases separating them. Here the CDR3 DNA reads TGCAGTGCTAGTACGCGGCAGAGCTCCTACGAGCAGTACTTC. Its translation is CSASTRQSSYEQYF.

This chain links TRBV2 with TRBJ2-3; either TRBD1 or TRBD2 may supply D (5 bases each). Trimming shortened V by 8 bases and J by 0 bases, and 15 bases separated the two germline ends. CDR3 length: 15 amino acids. CDR1 is SNHLY, CDR2 FYNNEI, per germline. CDR3 residues: CASGAERKSTDTQYF. CDR3 coding DNA: TGTGCCAGCGGGGCGGAGCGGAAGAGCACAGATACGCAGTATTTT. Filled out from reference TRBV2 and TRBJ2-3, the complete variable domain reads EPEVTQTPSHQVTQMGQEVILRCVPISNHLYFYWYRQILGQKVEFLVSFYNNEISEKSEIFDDQFSVERPDGSNFTLKIRSTKLEDSAMYFCASGAERKSTDTQYFGPGTRLTVL.

V is TRBV20-1 and J is TRBJ1-1, with TRBD1 as a possible D gene (6 bases). There are 13 residues in the CDR3. CDR1 DFQATT and CDR2 SNEGSKA come from the germline V gene (reference sequence). The V end lost 5 bases, the J end lost 4 bases, and 14 bases lay between the germline ends. The CDR3 bases are TGCAGTGCTGGGGGCAGGGATGGCACTGAAGCTTTCTTT. Its protein product is CSAGGRDGTEAFF.

CDR3 DNA: TGTGCCAGCAGCGCCCGGGACAGGGGGCCGGAAGGCTACACCTTC. Translated, it gives CASSARDRGPEGYTF. The rearrangement joins TRBV7-9 to TRBJ1-2; 12 nucleotides agree with TRBD1. CDR1 and CDR2 (germline): SEHNR, FQNEAQ (reference sequence). V gave up 5 bases and J gave up 8 bases; unmatched junction bases: 9. The CDR3 runs to 15 residues.

J is TRBJ1-1 and V is TRBV11-3; the D gene is possibly TRBD1 (6 bases). The CDR3 consists of 16 residues. CDR1 and CDR2 from the germline V gene are SGHNT and YENEEA. The germline V and J ends were trimmed by 1 base and 2 bases, with 14 bases remaining between them. The DNA of the CDR3 is TGTGCCAGCAGCTTAGGCCAACAGGGCTATAACACTGAAGCTTTCTTT. Protein sequence: CASSLGQQGYNTEAFF.

Written as DNA, the CDR3 is TGCGCCAGCACACGTGGCGACCTCGGTGGAGATACGCAGTATTTT. It codes for CASTRGDLGGDTQYF. The rearrangement uses TRBV5-1 and TRBJ2-3, with unresolved D. The V gene's germline CDR1 is SGHRS and CDR2 YFSETQ. Trimming removed 6 bases from V and 5 bases from J, with 19 bases in between. The length of the CDR3 is 15 residues.

This clonotype was seen only a few times. This chain links TRBV7-2 with TRBJ2-5; TRBD1 might be the D (6 bases). The CDR3 has 14 residues. The V end lost 5 bases, the J end lost 2 bases, and 12 bases lay between the germline ends. CDR1 and CDR2 from the germline V gene are SGHTA and FQGNSA. CDR3 residues: CASSPQGSQETQYF. CDR3 DNA sequence: TGTGCCAGCAGCCCACAGGGAAGTCAAGAGACCCAGTACTTC.

The chain joins TRBV2 to TRBJ1-2; 9 bases map to TRBD1. V trimming: 6 bases; J trimming: 5 bases; junction bases outside the gene matches: 7. Germline V gives CDR1 SNHLY, CDR2 FYNNEI. The CDR3 consists of 14 residues. The CDR3 loop reads CASSDRGVDYGYTF. The CDR3 bases are TGTGCCAGCAGCGACAGGGGGGTGGATTATGGCTACACCTTC.

The chain employs TRBV5-1 and TRBJ2-3; TRBD2 is a possible D gene (5 bases). This CDR3 is built from 15 residues. V was clipped by 6 bases and J by 1 base, with 15 bases between them. Germline assignment: CDR1 SGHRS and CDR2 YFSETQ. CDR3 nucleotide sequence: TGCGCCAGCACCCCAAACGGAGGCGGCACAGATACGCAGTATTTT. Translated: CASTPNGGGTDTQYF.

The gene calls are TRBV18 and TRBJ1-4; no reliable D call. CDR1 is KGHSH, CDR2 LQKENI, per germline. This CDR3 has 13 residues. V was shortened by 3 bases and J by 8 bases, with 10 bases between the two germline ends. CDR3: CASSPRPGEKLFF. For the CDR3, the DNA is TGTGCCAGCTCACCTCGGCCCGGGGAAAAACTGTTTTTT.

V usage is TRBV20-1 and J usage is TRBJ2-3; D may be TRBD1 or TRBD2 (5 bases each). V lost 1 base and J lost 6, with 11 bases in between. This CDR3 contains 13 residues. The germline CDR1 and CDR2 sequences are DFQATT and SNEGSKA (reference sequence). The CDR3 loop reads CSARGDGIDTQYF. In nucleotides, the CDR3 is TGCAGTGCTAGAGGGGACGGGATTGATACGCAGTATTTT.

The rearrangement joins TRBV19 to TRBJ2-1, with a weak D call TRBD2 (6 bases). This CDR3 has 14 residues. Trimming cost V 6 bases and J 3 bases, with 12 bases left between them. Germline V gene sequence: CDR1 LNHDA, CDR2 SQIVND (reference sequence). The CDR3 region has the DNA TGTGCCAGTAGCCCTACCGGGGGCTACAATGAGCAGTTCTTC. Its translation: CASSPTGGYNEQFF.

J is TRBJ2-7 and V is TRBV4-2; 10 nucleotides match TRBD2. Germline V CDR1 and CDR2: LGHNA, YNFKEQ. V was pared by 3 bases and J by 5 bases, with 10 bases of the junction left unmatched. The CDR3 totals 16 residues. CDR3 region: CASSHRSSGRKHEQYF. CDR3 nucleotides: TGTGCCAGCAGCCATCGTTCTAGCGGGAGAAAACACGAGCAGTACTTC.

This clonotype appeared a few times. The chain uses TRBV10-3 and TRBJ2-3, with TRBD1 identical over 9 bases. Per germline, CDR1 ENHRY and CDR2 SYGVKD. The CDR3 has 15 residues. Losses at the gene ends were 8 bases for V and 4 bases for J; bases not matched to a gene: 10. The CDR3 protein is CAIQDRGGGADTQYF. CDR3 DNA: TGTGCCATCCAGGACAGGGGAGGGGGGGCAGATACGCAGTATTTT.

In its sample, this clonotype was seen a few times. This rearrangement joins TRBV19 to TRBJ1-1; no clear D gene. V was trimmed by 5 bases and J by 2 bases, leaving 6 bases between them. Per the germline V gene, CDR1 is LNHDA and CDR2 is SQIVND (reference sequence). CDR3 length: 12 amino acids. Written as DNA, the CDR3 is TGTGCCAGTAGTTATTACAACACTGAAGCTTTCTTT. It codes for CASSYYNTEAFF.

This chain connects TRBV20-1 to TRBJ1-3; D is perhaps TRBD1 (5 bases). The V end lost 6 bases, the J end lost 2 bases, and 14 bases lay between the germline ends. CDR3 size: 14 residues. CDR1 is DFQATT, CDR2 SNEGSKA, per germline (reference sequence). The CDR3, as DNA: TGCAGTGCCATAGGACACTATACTGGAAACACCATATATTTT. Protein: CSAIGHYTGNTIYF.

The chain is built from TRBV7-2 and TRBJ1-1; tentatively, D is TRBD1 (6 bases). V dropped 5 bases and J dropped 1 base, with 11 bases sitting between them. This CDR3 contains 14 residues. Per the germline V gene, CDR1 is SGHTA and CDR2 is FQGNSA. The CDR3 sequence is CASSVVTGNTEAFF. In nucleotides, the CDR3 is TGTGCCAGCAGCGTCGTGACAGGGAACACTGAAGCTTTCTTT.